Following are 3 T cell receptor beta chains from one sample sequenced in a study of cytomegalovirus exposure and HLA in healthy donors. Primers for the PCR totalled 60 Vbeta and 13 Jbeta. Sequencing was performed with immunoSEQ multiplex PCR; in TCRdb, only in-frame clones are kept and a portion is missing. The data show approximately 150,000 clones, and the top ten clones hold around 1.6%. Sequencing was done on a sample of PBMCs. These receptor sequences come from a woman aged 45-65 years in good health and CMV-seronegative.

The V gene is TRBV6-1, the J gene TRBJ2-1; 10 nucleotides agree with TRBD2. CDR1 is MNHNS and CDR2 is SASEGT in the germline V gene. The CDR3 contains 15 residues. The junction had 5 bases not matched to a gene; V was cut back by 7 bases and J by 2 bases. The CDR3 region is CASIPSGGTYNEQFF. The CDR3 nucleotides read TGTGCCAGCATCCCTAGCGGGGGAACCTACAATGAGCAGTTCTTC.

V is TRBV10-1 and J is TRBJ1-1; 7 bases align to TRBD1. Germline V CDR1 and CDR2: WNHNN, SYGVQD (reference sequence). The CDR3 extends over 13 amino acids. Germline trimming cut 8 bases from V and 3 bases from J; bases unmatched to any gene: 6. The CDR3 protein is CASQLRGDTEAFF. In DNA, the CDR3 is TGCGCCAGCCAGCTCAGGGGGGACACTGAAGCTTTCTTT.

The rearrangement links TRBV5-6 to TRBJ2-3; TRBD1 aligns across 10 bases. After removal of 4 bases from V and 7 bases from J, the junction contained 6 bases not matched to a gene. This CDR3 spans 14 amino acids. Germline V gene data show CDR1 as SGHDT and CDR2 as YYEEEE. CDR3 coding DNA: TGTGCCAGCAGCCTCGGGACAGGGGTGAATACGCAGTATTTT. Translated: CASSLGTGVNTQYF.